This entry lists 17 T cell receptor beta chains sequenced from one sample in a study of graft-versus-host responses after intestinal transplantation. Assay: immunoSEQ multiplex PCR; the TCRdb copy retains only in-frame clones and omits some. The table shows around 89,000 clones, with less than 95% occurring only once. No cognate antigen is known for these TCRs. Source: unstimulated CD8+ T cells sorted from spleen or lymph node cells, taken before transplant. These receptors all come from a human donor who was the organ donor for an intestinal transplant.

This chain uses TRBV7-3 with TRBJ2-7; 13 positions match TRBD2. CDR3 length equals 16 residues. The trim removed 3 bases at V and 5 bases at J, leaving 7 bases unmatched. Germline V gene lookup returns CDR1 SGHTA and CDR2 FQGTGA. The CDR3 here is CASSFLPGLAGNEQYF. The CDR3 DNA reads TGTGCCAGCAGCTTTTTACCGGGACTAGCGGGGAACGAGCAGTACTTC.

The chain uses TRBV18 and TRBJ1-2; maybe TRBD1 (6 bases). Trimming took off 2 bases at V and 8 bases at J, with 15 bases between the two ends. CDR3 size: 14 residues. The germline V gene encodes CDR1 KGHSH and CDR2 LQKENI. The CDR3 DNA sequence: TGTGCCAGCTCACCAAACAGGGAACTTCACGGCTACACCTTC. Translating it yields CASSPNRELHGYTF.

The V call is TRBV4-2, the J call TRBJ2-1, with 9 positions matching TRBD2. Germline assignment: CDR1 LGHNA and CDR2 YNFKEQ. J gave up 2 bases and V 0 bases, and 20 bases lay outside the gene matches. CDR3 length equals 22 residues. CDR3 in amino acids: CASSQDGLLAGEPLPTYNEQFF. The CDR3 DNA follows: TGTGCCAGCAGCCAAGATGGGCTCTTAGCGGGGGAACCACTCCCCACCTACAATGAGCAGTTCTTC.

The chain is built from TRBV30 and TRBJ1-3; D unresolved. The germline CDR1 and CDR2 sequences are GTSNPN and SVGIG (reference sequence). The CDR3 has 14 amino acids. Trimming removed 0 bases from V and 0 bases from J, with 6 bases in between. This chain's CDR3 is CAWSVSHSGNTIYF. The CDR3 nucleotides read TGTGCCTGGAGTGTAAGCCACTCTGGAAACACCATATATTTT.

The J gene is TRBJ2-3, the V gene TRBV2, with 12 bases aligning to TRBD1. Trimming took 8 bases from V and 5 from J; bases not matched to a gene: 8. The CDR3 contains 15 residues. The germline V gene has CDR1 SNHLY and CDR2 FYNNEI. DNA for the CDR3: TGTGCCAGCGAACCGGGACAGGGGGCTGAAGATACGCAGTATTTT. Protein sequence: CASEPGQGAEDTQYF.

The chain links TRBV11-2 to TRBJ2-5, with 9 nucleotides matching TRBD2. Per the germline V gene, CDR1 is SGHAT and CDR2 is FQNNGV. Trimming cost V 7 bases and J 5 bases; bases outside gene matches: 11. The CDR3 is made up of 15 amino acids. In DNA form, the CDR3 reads TGTGCCAGCACCCCACCACTAGCGGGTGACGAGACCCAGTACTTC. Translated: CASTPPLAGDETQYF.

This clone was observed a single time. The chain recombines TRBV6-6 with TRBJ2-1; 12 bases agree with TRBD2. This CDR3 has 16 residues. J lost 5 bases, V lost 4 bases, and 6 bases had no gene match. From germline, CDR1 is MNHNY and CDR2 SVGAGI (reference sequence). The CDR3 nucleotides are TGTGCCAGCAGTTCTACTAGCGGGGGGACCAACAATGAGCAGTTCTTC. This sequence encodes CASSSTSGGTNNEQFF.

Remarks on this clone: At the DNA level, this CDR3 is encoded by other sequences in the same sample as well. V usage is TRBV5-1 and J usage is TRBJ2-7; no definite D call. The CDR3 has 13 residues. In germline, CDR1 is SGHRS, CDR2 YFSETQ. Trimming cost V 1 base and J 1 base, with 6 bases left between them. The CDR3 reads CASSLRGSYEQYF. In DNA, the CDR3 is TGCGCCAGCAGCTTGAGAGGATCCTACGAGCAGTACTTC.

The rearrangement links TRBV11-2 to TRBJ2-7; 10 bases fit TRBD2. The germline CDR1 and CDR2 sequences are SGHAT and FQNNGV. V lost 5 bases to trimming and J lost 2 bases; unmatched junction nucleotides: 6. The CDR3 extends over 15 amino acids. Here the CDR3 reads CASSPGLAVTYEQYF. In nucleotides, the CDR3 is TGTGCCAGCAGCCCCGGACTAGCGGTGACCTACGAGCAGTACTTC.

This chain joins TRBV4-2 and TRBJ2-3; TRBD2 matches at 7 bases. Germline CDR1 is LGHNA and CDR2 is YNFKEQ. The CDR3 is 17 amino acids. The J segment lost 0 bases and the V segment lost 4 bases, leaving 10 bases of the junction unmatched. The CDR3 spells CASSPGLTSDSTDTQYF. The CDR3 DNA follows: TGTGCCAGCAGCCCTGGGCTTACTAGCGATAGCACAGATACGCAGTATTTT.

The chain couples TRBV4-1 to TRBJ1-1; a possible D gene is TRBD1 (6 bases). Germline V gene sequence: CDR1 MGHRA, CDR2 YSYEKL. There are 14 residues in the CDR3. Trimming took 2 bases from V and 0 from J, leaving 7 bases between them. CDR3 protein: CASSQTGLNTEAFF. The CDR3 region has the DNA TGCGCCAGCAGCCAAACAGGGCTGAACACTGAAGCTTTCTTT.

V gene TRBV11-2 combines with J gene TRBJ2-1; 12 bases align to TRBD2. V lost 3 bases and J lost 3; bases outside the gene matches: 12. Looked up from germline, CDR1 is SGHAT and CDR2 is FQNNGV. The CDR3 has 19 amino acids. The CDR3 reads CASSFRLAGATPYYNEQFF. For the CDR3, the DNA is TGTGCCAGCAGCTTTAGACTAGCGGGGGCCACTCCCTACTACAATGAGCAGTTCTTC.

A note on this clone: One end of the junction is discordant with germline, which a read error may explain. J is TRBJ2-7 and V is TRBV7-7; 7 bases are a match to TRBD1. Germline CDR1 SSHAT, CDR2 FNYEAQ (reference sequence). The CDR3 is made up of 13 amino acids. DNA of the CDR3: TGTGCTAGCAGCTGGGCGACAGGGAGAGAGCAGTACTTC. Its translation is CASSWATGREQYF.

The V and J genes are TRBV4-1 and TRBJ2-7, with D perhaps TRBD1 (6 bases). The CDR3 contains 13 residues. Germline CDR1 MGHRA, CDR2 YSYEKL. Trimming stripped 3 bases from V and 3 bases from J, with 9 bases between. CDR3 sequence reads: CASSHLQGYEQYF. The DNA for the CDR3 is TGCGCCAGCAGCCACTTACAGGGCTACGAGCAGTACTTC.

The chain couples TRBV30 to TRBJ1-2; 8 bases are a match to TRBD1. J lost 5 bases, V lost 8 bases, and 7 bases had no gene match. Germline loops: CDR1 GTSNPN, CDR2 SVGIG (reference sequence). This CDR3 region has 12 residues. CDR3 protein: CARRGRGYGYTF. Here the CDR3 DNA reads TGTGCCCGCAGGGGGCGCGGATATGGCTACACCTTC.

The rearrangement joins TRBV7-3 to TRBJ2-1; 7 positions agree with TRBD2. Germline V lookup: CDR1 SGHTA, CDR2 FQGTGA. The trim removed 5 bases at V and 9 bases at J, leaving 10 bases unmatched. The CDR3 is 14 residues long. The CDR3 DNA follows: TGTGCCAGCAGCCCTCGGACTAGTCGGAGTGAGCAGTTCTTC. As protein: CASSPRTSRSEQFF. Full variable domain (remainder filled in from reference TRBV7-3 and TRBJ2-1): GAGVSQTPSNKVTEKGKYVELRCDPISGHTALYWYRQSLGQGPEFLIYFQGTGAADDSGLPNDRFFAVRPEGSVSTLKIQRTERGDSAVYLCASSPRTSRSEQFFGPGTRLTVL.

The CDR3: CASISGGGETQYF. Here the CDR3 DNA reads TGTGCCAGCATCTCGGGGGGGGGAGAGACCCAGTACTTC. This chain uses TRBV27 with TRBJ2-5; 8 bases map to TRBD2. CDR3 size: 13 residues. The germline V gene encodes CDR1 MNHEY and CDR2 SMNVEV (reference sequence). J gave up 4 bases and V 7 bases, and 5 bases lay outside the gene matches.